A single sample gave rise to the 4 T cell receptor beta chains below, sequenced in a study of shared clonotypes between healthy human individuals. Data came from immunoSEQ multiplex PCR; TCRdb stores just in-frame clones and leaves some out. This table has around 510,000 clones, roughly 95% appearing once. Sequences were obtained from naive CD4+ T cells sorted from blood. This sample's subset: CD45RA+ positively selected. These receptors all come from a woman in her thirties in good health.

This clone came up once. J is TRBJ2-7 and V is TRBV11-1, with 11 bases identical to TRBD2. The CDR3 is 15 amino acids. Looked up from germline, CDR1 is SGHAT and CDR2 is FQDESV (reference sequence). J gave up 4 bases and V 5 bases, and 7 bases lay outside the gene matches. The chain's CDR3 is CASSLGLAGVYEQYF. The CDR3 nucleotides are TGTGCCAGCAGCCTCGGACTAGCGGGTGTTTACGAGCAGTACTTC.

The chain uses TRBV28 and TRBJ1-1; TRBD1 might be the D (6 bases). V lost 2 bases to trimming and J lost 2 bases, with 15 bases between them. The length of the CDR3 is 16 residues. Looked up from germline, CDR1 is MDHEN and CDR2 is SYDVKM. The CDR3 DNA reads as TGTGCCAGCAGTTTAGACGGGGGGGCGCGAAACACTGAAGCTTTCTTT. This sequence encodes CASSLDGGARNTEAFF. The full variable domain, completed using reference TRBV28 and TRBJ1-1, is DVKVTQSSRYLVKRTGEKVFLECVQDMDHENMFWYRQDPGLGLRLIYFSYDVKMKEKGDIPEGYSVSREKKERFSLILESASTNQTSMYLCASSLDGGARNTEAFFGQGTRLTVV.

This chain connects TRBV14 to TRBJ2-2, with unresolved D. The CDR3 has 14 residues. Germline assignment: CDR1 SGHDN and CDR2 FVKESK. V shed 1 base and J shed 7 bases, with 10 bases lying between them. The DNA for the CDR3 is TGTGCCAGCAGCCAAGTAATGGAATTCGGGGAGCTGTTTTTT. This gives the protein CASSQVMEFGELFF.

CDR3 bases: TGCGCCAGCAGCCAGGGACAGGGTTTCGATGAGCAGTTCTTC. Its protein is CASSQGQGFDEQFF. The chain is built from TRBV5-1 and TRBJ2-1; TRBD1 matches at 9 bases. Per germline, CDR1 SGHRS and CDR2 YFSETQ. Trimming removed 4 bases from V and 8 bases from J; junction bases left unmatched: 7. This CDR3 comprises 14 residues.